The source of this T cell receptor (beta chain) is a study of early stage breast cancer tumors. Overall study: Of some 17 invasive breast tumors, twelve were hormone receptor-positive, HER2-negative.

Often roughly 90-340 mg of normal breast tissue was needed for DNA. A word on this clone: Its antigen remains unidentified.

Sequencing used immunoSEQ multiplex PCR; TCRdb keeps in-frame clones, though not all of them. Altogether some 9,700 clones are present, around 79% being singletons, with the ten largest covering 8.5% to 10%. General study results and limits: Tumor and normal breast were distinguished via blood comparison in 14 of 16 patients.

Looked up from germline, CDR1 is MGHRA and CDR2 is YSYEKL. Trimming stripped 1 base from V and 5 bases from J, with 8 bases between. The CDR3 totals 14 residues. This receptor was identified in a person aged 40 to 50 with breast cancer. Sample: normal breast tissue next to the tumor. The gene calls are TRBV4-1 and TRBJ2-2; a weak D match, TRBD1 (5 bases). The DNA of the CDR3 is TGCGCCAGCAGCCAAGTCCAGGGTACCGGGGAGCTGTTTTTT. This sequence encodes CASSQVQGTGELFF.